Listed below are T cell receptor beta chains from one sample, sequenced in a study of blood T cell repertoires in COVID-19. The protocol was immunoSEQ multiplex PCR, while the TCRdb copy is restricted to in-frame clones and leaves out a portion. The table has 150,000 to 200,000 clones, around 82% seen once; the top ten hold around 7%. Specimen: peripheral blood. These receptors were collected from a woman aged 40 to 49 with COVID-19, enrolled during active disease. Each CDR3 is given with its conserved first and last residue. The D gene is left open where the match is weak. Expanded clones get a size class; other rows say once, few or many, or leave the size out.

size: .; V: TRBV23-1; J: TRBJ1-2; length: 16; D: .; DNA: TGCGCCAGCAGTCAATCCCCGGCTGGATCGCGGCGTGGCTACACCTTC; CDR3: CASSQSPAGSRRGYTF
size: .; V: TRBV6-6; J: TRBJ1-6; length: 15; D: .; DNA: TGTGCCAGCAGTTACAGGGGATCTTATAATTCACCCCTCCACTTT; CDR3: CASSYRGSYNSPLHF
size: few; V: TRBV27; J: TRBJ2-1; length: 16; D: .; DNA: TGTGCCAGCAGTCCCTCTCGGGGGGCATCCTACAATGAGCAGTTCTTC; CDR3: CASSPSRGASYNEQFF
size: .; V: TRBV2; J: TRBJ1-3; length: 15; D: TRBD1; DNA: TGTGCCAGCACTTGGGACAGGGGGTCTGGAAACACCATATATTTT; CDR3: CASTWDRGSGNTIYF
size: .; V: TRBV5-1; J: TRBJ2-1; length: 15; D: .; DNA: TGCGCCAGCAGCTTCGGCGACTTGGCCTACAATGAGCAGTTCTTC; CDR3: CASSFGDLAYNEQFF
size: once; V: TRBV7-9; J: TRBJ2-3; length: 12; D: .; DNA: TGTGCCAGCAGCGGGGACACTTTCTCGCAGTATTTT; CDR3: CASSGDTFSQYF
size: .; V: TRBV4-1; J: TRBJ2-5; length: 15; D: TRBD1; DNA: TGCGCCAGCAGCCAAACACCGGACAGGGGAGAGACCCAGTACTTC; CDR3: CASSQTPDRGETQYF
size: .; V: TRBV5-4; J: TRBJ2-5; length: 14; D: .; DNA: TGTGCCAGCAGCTTTGGAGGGGTCCAAGAGACCCAGTACTTC; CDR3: CASSFGGVQETQYF
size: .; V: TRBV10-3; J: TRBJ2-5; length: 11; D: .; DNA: TGTGCCATCAGTGACCTAGAGACCCAGTACTTC; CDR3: CAISDLETQYF
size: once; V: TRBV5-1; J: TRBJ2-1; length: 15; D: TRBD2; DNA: TGCGCCAGCAGGTGGCTAGCGGGAGGAAGGGATGAGCAGTTCTTC; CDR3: CASRWLAGGRDEQFF
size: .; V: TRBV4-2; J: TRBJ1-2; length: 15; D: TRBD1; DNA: TGTGCCAGCAGCCATGGACAGGGAGCTAACTATGGCTACACCTTC; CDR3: CASSHGQGANYGYTF
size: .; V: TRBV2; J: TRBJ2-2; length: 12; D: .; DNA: TGTGCCAGCAGCGCGGGACAGGGGGAGCTGTTTTTT; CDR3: CASSAGQGELFF
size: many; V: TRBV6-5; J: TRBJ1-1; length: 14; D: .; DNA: TGTGCCAGCGTTAGTCCTATACCCAACACTGAAGCTTTCTTT; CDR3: CASVSPIPNTEAFF
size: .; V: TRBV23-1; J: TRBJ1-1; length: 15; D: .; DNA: TGCGCCAGCAGTCATTTCAAGGACTCGAACACTGAAGCTTTCTTT; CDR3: CASSHFKDSNTEAFF
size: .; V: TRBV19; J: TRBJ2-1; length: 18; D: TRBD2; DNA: TGTGCCAGTAGAACTGCAAGGACTAGCGGGACAGCGGGCAATGAGCAGTTCTTC; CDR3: CASRTARTSGTAGNEQFF
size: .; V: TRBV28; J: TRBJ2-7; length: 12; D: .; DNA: TGTGCCAGCAGTGTGTACAGGGACGAGCAGTACTTC; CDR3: CASSVYRDEQYF
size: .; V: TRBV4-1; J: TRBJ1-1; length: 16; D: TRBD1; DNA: TGCGCCAGCAGCCAAGAAACAGGGGGAGGCAACACTGAAGCTTTCTTT; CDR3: CASSQETGGGNTEAFF
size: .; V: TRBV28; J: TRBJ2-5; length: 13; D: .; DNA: TGTGCCAGCAGCCCATCGGGTCCGGAGACCCAGTACTTC; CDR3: CASSPSGPETQYF
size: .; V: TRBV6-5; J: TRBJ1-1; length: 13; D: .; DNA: TGTGCCAGCACGCGGGCCATGAACACTGAAGCTTTCTTT; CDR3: CASTRAMNTEAFF
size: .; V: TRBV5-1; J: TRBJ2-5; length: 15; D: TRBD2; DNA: TGCGCCAGCAGCTTGCCAGCGGGGGCCCAAGAGACCCAGTACTTC; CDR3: CASSLPAGAQETQYF
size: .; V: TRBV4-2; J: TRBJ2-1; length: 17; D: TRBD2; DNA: TGTGCCAGCAGCCAAGATCCGGAGCGGGGGGGCCAGGATGAGCAGTTCTTC; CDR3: CASSQDPERGGQDEQFF
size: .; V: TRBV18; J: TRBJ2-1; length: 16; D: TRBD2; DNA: TGTGCCAGCTCACCAACGGGACTAGCGGGAGGATGGGAGCAGTTCTTC; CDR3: CASSPTGLAGGWEQFF
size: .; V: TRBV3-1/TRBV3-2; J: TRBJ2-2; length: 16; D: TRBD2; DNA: TGTGCCAGCAGCCACCGGACACCCGGGGGGACCGGGGAGCTGTTTTTT; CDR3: CASSHRTPGGTGELFF
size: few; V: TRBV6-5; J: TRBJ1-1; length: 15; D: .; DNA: TGTGCCAGCAGTTACGGTAGCGGAAGTGGGGGTTCAGCTTTCTTT; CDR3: CASSYGSGSGGSAFF
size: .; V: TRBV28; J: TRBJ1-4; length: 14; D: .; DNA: TGTGCCAGCAGTTTCCAGGGTCTTAATGAAAAACTGTTTTTT; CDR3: CASSFQGLNEKLFF
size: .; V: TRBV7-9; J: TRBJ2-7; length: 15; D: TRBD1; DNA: TGTGCCAGCAGCACGCCCGGGACAGGGGTCCACGAGCAGTACTTC; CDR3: CASSTPGTGVHEQYF
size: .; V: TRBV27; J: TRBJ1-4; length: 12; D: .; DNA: TGTGCCAGCAGTCGCCGGGGTGAAAAACTGTTTTTT; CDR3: CASSRRGEKLFF
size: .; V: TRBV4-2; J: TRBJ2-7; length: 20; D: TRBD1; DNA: TGTGCCAGCAGCCAAGATTCTAGAATAGGGGGGGACAGGGACCCCTACGAGCAGTACTTC; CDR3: CASSQDSRIGGDRDPYEQYF
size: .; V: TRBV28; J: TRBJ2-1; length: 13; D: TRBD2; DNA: TGTGCCAGCAGTTGGGGACTACGTGTTGAGCAGTTCTTC; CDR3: CASSWGLRVEQFF
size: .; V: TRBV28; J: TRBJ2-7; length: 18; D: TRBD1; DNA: TGTGCCAGCAGGCCGGGGACAGGGTACGGGAGCGTGAAATACGAGCAGTACTTC; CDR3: CASRPGTGYGSVKYEQYF
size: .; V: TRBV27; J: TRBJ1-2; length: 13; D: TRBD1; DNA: TGTGCCAGCAAACTACAGGGGCGAGGTGGCTACACCTTC; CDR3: CASKLQGRGGYTF
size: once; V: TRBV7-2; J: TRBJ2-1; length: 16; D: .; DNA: TGTGCCAGCAGCTTTTTGGGGGCAGGGGGGAACAATGAGCAGTTCTTC; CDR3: CASSFLGAGGNNEQFF
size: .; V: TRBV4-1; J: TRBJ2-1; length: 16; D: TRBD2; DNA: TGCGCCAGCAGTCCCATGACTAGCGGGGGAGGTAATGAGCAGTTCTTC; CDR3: CASSPMTSGGGNEQFF